This T cell receptor beta chain was observed in a study of early T cells in non-severe SARS-CoV-2 infection. About the research overall: Whole-blood bulk RNA, unsorted, was sequenced, and chains were unpaired.

The V end was cut by 5 bases, the J end by 3 bases, with 14 bases between. This CDR3 region has 15 residues. General study results and limits: Anti-spike CD8 specificities were favored by VDJdb matching, whose results missed private and CD4 specificities.

Unique molecular identifiers were affixed to single, distinct cDNA molecules. TCRdb re-analysed the 5' RACE reads in MiXCR, keeping a single row per CDR3 protein. This sample has under 60,000 distinct CDR3 sequences, with 5.6% found just once. This clonotype was observed many times. The antigen is undetermined. The sequence was collected from an adult who was a healthcare worker with PCR-confirmed SARS-CoV-2 infection or an uninfected control (not recorded which). J is TRBJ1-5 and V is TRBV12-3 or TRBV12-4; D call uncertain. Sequenced sample: whole blood. The CDR3 protein is CASSLGEKYNQPQHF. The DNA for the CDR3 is TGTGCCAGCAGTCTCGGGGAAAAATACAATCAGCCCCAGCATTTT.